This TCR beta chain originates from a study of cytomegalovirus exposure and HLA in healthy donors. The germline CDR1 and CDR2 sequences are SEHNR and FQNEAQ (reference sequence). This CDR3 has 16 amino acids. V was clipped by 3 bases and J by 6 bases; unmatched bases: 9. PCR used 60 Vbeta primers and 13 Jbeta primers. Profiled with immunoSEQ multiplex PCR; TCRdb holds only in-frame clones, not every one. The sample lists fewer than 200,000 clones; around 75% were seen once. Sequenced input: PBMCs. The chain couples TRBV7-9 to TRBJ2-1; TRBD1 agrees at 9 bases. The sequence was collected from a male donor in good health and CMV-seronegative. CDR3 nucleotides: TGTGCCAGCAGCTTGCCCGGGACAGGGATTAGCAATGAGCAGTTCTTC. Its protein product is CASSLPGTGISNEQFF. Full variable domain (remainder filled in from reference TRBV7-9 and TRBJ2-1): DTGVSQNPRHKITKRGQNVTFRCDPISEHNRLYWYRQTLGQGPEFLTYFQNEAQLEKSRLLSDRFSAERPKGSFSTLEIQRTEQGDSAMYLCASSLPGTGISNEQFFGPGTRLTVL.